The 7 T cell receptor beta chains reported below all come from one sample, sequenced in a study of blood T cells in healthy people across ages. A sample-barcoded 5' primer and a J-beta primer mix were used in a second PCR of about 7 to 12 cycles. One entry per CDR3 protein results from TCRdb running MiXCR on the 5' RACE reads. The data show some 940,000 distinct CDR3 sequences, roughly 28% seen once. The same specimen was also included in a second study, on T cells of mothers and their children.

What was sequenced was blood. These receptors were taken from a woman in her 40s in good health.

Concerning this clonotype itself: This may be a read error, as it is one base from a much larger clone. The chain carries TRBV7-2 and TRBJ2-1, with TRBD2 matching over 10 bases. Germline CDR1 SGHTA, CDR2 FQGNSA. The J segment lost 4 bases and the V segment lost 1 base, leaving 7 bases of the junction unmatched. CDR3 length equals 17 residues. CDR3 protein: CASSLGGSGGPYNEQFF. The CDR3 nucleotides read TGTGCCAGCAGCTTAGGTGGTAGCGGGGGGCCTTACAATGAGCAGTTCTTC.

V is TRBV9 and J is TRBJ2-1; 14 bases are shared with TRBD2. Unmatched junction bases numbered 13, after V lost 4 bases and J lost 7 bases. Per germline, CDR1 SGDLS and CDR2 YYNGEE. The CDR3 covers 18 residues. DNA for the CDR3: TGTGCCAGCAGCCCCGGGGCACCGACTAGCGGGGGGGCTAATGAGCAGTTCTTC. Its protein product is CASSPGAPTSGGANEQFF.

The CDR3, as DNA: TGCAGCGTTGAAGATCCGAGGGTGATAGCGGGGGGGACAGATACGCAGTATTTT. It specifies CSVEDPRVIAGGTDTQYF. The V call is TRBV29-1, the J call TRBJ2-3; 11 positions agree with TRBD2. CDR3 size: 18 residues. Germline V gene lookup returns CDR1 SQVTM and CDR2 ANQGSEA. Unmatched junction bases numbered 11, after V lost 0 bases and J lost 3 bases.

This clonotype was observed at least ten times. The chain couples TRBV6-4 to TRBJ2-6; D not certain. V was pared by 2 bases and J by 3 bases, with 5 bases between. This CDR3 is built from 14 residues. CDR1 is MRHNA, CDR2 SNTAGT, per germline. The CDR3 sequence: CASSDRFGANVLTF. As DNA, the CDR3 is TGTGCCAGCAGTGACAGGTTTGGGGCCAACGTCCTGACTTTC.

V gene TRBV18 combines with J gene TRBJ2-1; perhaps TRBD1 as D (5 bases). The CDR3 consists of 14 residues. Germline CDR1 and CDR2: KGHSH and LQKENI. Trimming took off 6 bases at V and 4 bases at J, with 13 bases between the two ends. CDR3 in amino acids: CASSPMDKYNEQFF. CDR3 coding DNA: TGTGCCAGCTCCCCAATGGACAAGTACAATGAGCAGTTCTTC.

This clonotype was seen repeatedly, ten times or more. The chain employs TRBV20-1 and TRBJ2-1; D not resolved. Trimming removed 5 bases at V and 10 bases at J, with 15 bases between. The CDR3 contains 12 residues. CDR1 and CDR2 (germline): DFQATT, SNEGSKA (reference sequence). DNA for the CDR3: TGCAGTGCTGGGCGGCTACCGCAGGAGCAGTTCTTC. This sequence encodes CSAGRLPQEQFF.

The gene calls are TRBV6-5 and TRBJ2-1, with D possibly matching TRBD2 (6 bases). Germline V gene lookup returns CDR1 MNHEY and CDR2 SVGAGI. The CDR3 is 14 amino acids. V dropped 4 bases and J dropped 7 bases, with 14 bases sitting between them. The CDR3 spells CASSCGVAENEQFF. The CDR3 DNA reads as TGTGCCAGCAGTTGCGGGGTAGCGGAGAATGAGCAGTTCTTC.